Below, 31 T cell receptor beta chains from the same sample are listed, as sequenced in a study of blood T cell repertoires in COVID-19. Profiled with immunoSEQ multiplex PCR; TCRdb holds only in-frame clones, not every one. The data show tens of thousands of clones, 70% to 85% seen once. Sample: peripheral blood. Every receptor here comes from a man aged 80 or over with active COVID-19.

In DNA form, the CDR3 reads TGTGCCAGCACCCTTGCGGGGGGTGGGGAGCTGTTTTTT. This translates into CASTLAGGGELFF. The chain combines TRBV28 with TRBJ2-2, with 8 bases matching TRBD2. The V gene end was trimmed by 7 bases and the J gene end by 8 bases; junction bases not matched to a gene: 6. The CDR3 totals 13 residues. Germline values: CDR1 MDHEN, CDR2 SYDVKM.

The rearrangement uses TRBV11-2 and TRBJ2-3; possible D gene TRBD2, 6 bases. The CDR3 contains 14 residues. Germline CDR1 reads SGHAT; CDR2 reads FQNNGV. The germline V and J ends were trimmed by 5 bases and 0 bases, with 9 bases remaining between them. The CDR3 protein is CASSPGTSTDTQYF. CDR3 coding DNA: TGTGCCAGCAGCCCCGGGACTAGCACAGATACGCAGTATTTT.

The chain carries TRBV15 and TRBJ2-3, with 9 bases lining up with TRBD1. V lost 2 bases and J lost 4; bases outside the gene matches: 7. CDR3 length: 16 amino acids. CDR1 is LNHNV and CDR2 is YYDKDF in the germline V gene (reference sequence). CDR3 loop: CATSRPSGQGADTQYF. The DNA for the CDR3 is TGTGCCACCAGCAGACCCTCGGGACAGGGAGCAGATACGCAGTATTTT. The full variable domain, rest sourced from reference TRBV15 and TRBJ2-3, is DAMVIQNPRYQVTQFGKPVTLSCSQTLNHNVMYWYQQKSSQAPKLLFHYYDKDFNNEADTPDNFQSRRPNTSFCFLDIRSPGLGDTAMYLCATSRPSGQGADTQYFGPGTRLTVL.

This clone was recorded once. This chain joins TRBV7-8 and TRBJ2-3; TRBD1 agrees at 7 bases. The CDR3 covers 16 residues. Germline CDR1 is SGHVS and CDR2 is FQNEAQ. With 2 bases clipped from V and 2 bases from J, the junction kept 7 bases outside the gene matches. The CDR3 spells CASSLRWTGVTDTQYF. The CDR3 DNA reads as TGTGCCAGCAGCTTACGCTGGACAGGAGTCACAGATACGCAGTATTTT.

This chain uses TRBV6-5 with TRBJ1-1; the D is unclear. CDR1 is MNHEY, CDR2 SVGAGI, per germline. The CDR3 is 15 residues long. With 0 bases removed from V and 4 bases from J, the gap between germline ends came to 12 bases. CDR3 in DNA: TGTGCCAGCAGTTACTCATCAGTCGGGAGCACTGAAGCTTTCTTT. It is translated as CASSYSSVGSTEAFF.

This chain uses TRBV6-4 with TRBJ1-2, with TRBD1 matching 8 bases. The V gene's germline CDR1 is MRHNA and CDR2 SNTAGT. J was trimmed by 4 bases and V by 6 bases; bases with no gene match: 7. The CDR3 totals 14 residues. The CDR3 coding sequence is TGTGCCAGCAGGTCTAGTGGGACAGGCTATGGCTACACCTTC. Encoded protein: CASRSSGTGYGYTF.

The chain joins TRBV7-2 to TRBJ2-5; 12 nucleotides align to TRBD1. V dropped 5 bases and J dropped 2; count of bases not matched to a gene: 6. Per the germline V gene, CDR1 is SGHTA and CDR2 is FQGNSA. The CDR3 is made up of 16 amino acids. CDR3 amino acids: CASSPPGQGAQETQYF. In DNA, the CDR3 is TGTGCCAGCAGCCCTCCGGGACAGGGGGCTCAAGAGACCCAGTACTTC.

This chain uses TRBV18 with TRBJ2-2; D is perhaps TRBD1 (5 bases). V was clipped by 3 bases and J by 1 base, with 12 bases between them. The germline V gene encodes CDR1 KGHSH and CDR2 LQKENI. The length of the CDR3 is 16 residues. CDR3 protein: CASSPASGKNTGELFF. DNA of the CDR3: TGTGCCAGCTCACCGGCGTCAGGGAAGAACACCGGGGAGCTGTTTTTT.

This chain uses TRBV28 with TRBJ2-7; D unclear. CDR1 is MDHEN, CDR2 SYDVKM, per germline. This CDR3 is built from 12 residues. Between the trimmed V and J ends, which lost 3 bases and 2 bases, there was a span of 5 bases. This chain's CDR3 is CASSLNTYEQYF. The CDR3 coding sequence is TGTGCCAGCAGTTTGAACACCTACGAGCAGTACTTC.

The gene calls are TRBV7-2 and TRBJ1-4; no reliable D call. The CDR3 runs 15 residues. Per germline, CDR1 SGHTA and CDR2 FQGNSA. V was clipped by 5 bases and J by 0 bases, with 10 bases between them. CDR3 in amino acids: CASSRRVTTNEKLFF. The CDR3 DNA reads as TGTGCCAGCAGCCGTCGGGTTACAACTAATGAAAAACTGTTTTTT.

The V and J genes are TRBV28 and TRBJ1-2; D may be TRBD1 (5 bases). CDR1 and CDR2 from the germline V gene are MDHEN and SYDVKM. Trimming shortened V by 1 base and J by 8 bases, and 11 bases separated the two germline ends. This CDR3 comprises 13 residues. The CDR3 reads CASSLSTGRGYTF. In DNA form, the CDR3 reads TGTGCCAGCAGTTTATCCACAGGCCGAGGCTACACCTTC.

V is TRBV30 and J is TRBJ1-5; a possible D gene is TRBD1 (5 bases). The CDR3 extends over 13 amino acids. With 5 bases removed from V and 6 bases from J, the gap between germline ends came to 14 bases. Germline V gene data show CDR1 as GTSNPN and CDR2 as SVGIG (reference sequence). The CDR3 nucleotides read TGTGCCTGGGGGGGAGGCGGGGGTCAGCCCCAGCATTTT. Translation: CAWGGGGGQPQHF. Using reference TRBV30 and TRBJ1-5 for the parts outside the CDR3, the full variable domain is SQTIHQWPATLVQPVGSPLSLECTVEGTSNPNLYWYRQAAGRGLQLLFYSVGIGQISSEVPQNLSASRPQDRQFILSSKKLLLSDSGFYLCAWGGGGGQPQHFGDGTRLSIL.

The genes are TRBV14 and TRBJ2-3; D not certain. Trimming stripped 2 bases from V and 0 bases from J, with 12 bases between. CDR1 is SGHDN and CDR2 is FVKESK in the germline V gene. This CDR3 has 16 residues. This chain's CDR3 is CASSQHRQASTDTQYF. CDR3 coding DNA: TGTGCCAGCAGCCAACACCGTCAGGCTAGCACAGATACGCAGTATTTT.

The chain carries TRBV4-1 and TRBJ2-2, with a tentative D call TRBD2 (6 bases). The CDR3 has 14 amino acids. V dropped 4 bases and J dropped 6 bases, with 12 bases sitting between them. Germline V lookup: CDR1 MGHRA, CDR2 YSYEKL. The CDR3 protein is CASSPGGGSGELFF. The CDR3 coding sequence is TGCGCCAGCAGCCCGGGTGGAGGGTCCGGGGAGCTGTTTTTT.

This rearrangement joins TRBV4-2 to TRBJ2-6; D is undetermined. Trimming cost V 4 bases and J 0 bases, with 19 bases left between them. Germline V gives CDR1 LGHNA, CDR2 YNFKEQ. The CDR3 covers 19 residues. In nucleotides, the CDR3 is TGTGCCAGCAGCCCCGTCCCAGTTTATTCTTTCTCTGGGGCCAACGTCCTGACTTTC. It yields the protein CASSPVPVYSFSGANVLTF.

V gene TRBV11-2 combines with J gene TRBJ2-7, with a possible D match to TRBD2 (7 bases). The CDR3 consists of 19 residues. Germline V CDR1 and CDR2: SGHAT, FQNNGV. Trimming removed 0 bases from V and 1 base from J, with 22 bases in between. As DNA, the CDR3 is TGTGCCAGCAGCTTAGACCCCCCTGGGGGGGGCTTCCCATCCTACGAGCAGTACTTC. Its translation: CASSLDPPGGGFPSYEQYF. The whole variable domain, remainder taken from reference TRBV11-2 and TRBJ2-7, is EAGVAQSPRYKIIEKRQSVAFWCNPISGHATLYWYQQILGQGPKLLIQFQNNGVVDDSQLPKDRFSAERLKGVDSTLKIQPAKLEDSAVYLCASSLDPPGGGFPSYEQYFGPGTRLTVT.

The V and J genes are TRBV5-4 and TRBJ2-3; TRBD2 matches at 9 bases. The CDR3 runs to 17 residues. In germline, CDR1 is SGHNT, CDR2 YYREEE (reference sequence). The trim removed 0 bases at V and 6 bases at J, leaving 11 bases unmatched. CDR3: CASSLASGAGGPDTQYF. In DNA, the CDR3 is TGTGCCAGCAGCTTGGCCTCAGGAGCGGGAGGTCCCGATACGCAGTATTTT.

The rearrangement links TRBV15 to TRBJ2-7; perhaps TRBD1 as D (5 bases). CDR1 is LNHNV and CDR2 is YYDKDF in the germline V gene (reference sequence). V lost 1 base to trimming and J lost 1 base, with 14 bases between them. The CDR3 runs 16 residues. CDR3 nucleotides: TGTGCCACCAGCAGAGGGGGCAGGGCGGAATCCTACGAGCAGTACTTC. It translates to CATSRGGRAESYEQYF.

The genes are TRBV9 and TRBJ1-6; 8 bases are a match to TRBD1. From germline, CDR1 is SGDLS and CDR2 YYNGEE. This CDR3 spans 16 amino acids. J gave up 4 bases and V 0 bases, and 3 bases lay outside the gene matches. CDR3 DNA sequence: TGTGCCAGCAGCGTAGACCAGGGGGCTTATAATTCACCCCTCCACTTT. Translated, it gives CASSVDQGAYNSPLHF.

CDR3 sequence (DNA): TGTGCCAGCAGCTGGCTAGCGGGAGTGGGGAACAATGAGCAGTTCTTC. It translates to CASSWLAGVGNNEQFF. The V and J genes are TRBV11-2 and TRBJ2-1, with 10 bases that match TRBD2. The germline gives CDR1 SGHAT, CDR2 FQNNGV. The V gene end was trimmed by 4 bases and the J gene end by 5 bases; junction bases not matched to a gene: 8. This CDR3 has 16 residues.

The chain has TRBV21-1 and TRBJ2-7; TRBD1 is the table's D call and was not checked against the DNA. TRBV21-1 is noted as a pseudogene. CDR3 length: 17 amino acids. CDR3 DNA sequence: TGTGCCAGCAGCAAAAAGGGACAGGCCCTCCTTTCCTACGAGCAGTACTTC. It encodes CASSKKGQALLSYEQYF.

The rearrangement links TRBV7-8 to TRBJ1-1, with D unclear. Germline V gene sequence: CDR1 SGHVS, CDR2 FQNEAQ. The CDR3 is 14 residues long. V was pared by 1 base and J by 10 bases, with 16 bases between. This CDR3 is CASSLEFMGKRAFF. The CDR3 DNA follows: TGTGCCAGCAGCTTAGAGTTCATGGGCAAAAGAGCTTTCTTT.

The chain uses TRBV7-9 and TRBJ2-1; no definite D call. V gave up 1 base and J gave up 4 bases, with 11 bases separating them. The CDR3 runs 15 residues. Germline CDR1 SEHNR, CDR2 FQNEAQ (reference sequence). The CDR3 here is CASSLDVAVYNEQFF. The CDR3 DNA reads as TGTGCCAGCAGCTTAGATGTGGCGGTATACAATGAGCAGTTCTTC.

V and J are TRBV5-4 and TRBJ2-3; 10 bases match TRBD2. This CDR3 is built from 15 residues. In germline, CDR1 is SGHNT, CDR2 YYREEE (reference sequence). Germline trimming cut 4 bases from V and 3 bases from J; bases unmatched to any gene: 5. The CDR3: CASSLAGVTTDTQYF. CDR3 nucleotides: TGTGCCAGCAGCCTAGCGGGGGTCACTACAGATACGCAGTATTTT.

The CDR3 loop reads CASSQDFLGPTSYEQYF. In DNA, the CDR3 is TGCGCCAGCAGCCAAGACTTTCTGGGGCCGACCTCCTACGAGCAGTACTTC. V is TRBV4-3 and J is TRBJ2-7; D perhaps matches TRBD1 (5 bases). V lost 0 bases, J lost 0 bases, and 15 bases lay in between. The CDR3 is 17 residues long. CDR1 and CDR2 (germline): LGHNA, YSLEER.

The rearrangement links TRBV28 to TRBJ1-5; TRBD1 agrees at 9 bases. The J segment lost 7 bases and the V segment lost 2 bases, leaving 6 bases of the junction unmatched. This CDR3 is 15 amino acids long. Germline-derived CDR1 and CDR2 are MDHEN and SYDVKM. CDR3 sequence (DNA): TGTGCCAGCAGTTTAATGGGACAGGGAATCCAGCCCCAGCATTTT. It is translated as CASSLMGQGIQPQHF.

V is TRBV5-6 and J is TRBJ2-1, with 7 bases fitting TRBD2. The ends lost 4 bases at V and 8 bases at J; junction bases unmatched: 18. The CDR3 is 17 amino acids. Germline V CDR1 and CDR2: SGHDT, YYEEEE. In DNA, the CDR3 is TGTGCCAGCAGCAACAACCTGCGGGAGTTGATTCTCTATGAGCAGTTCTTC. Translation: CASSNNLRELILYEQFF.

The chain employs TRBV6-5 and TRBJ2-2; TRBD2 aligns across 8 bases. CDR3 length: 16 amino acids. Germline assignment: CDR1 MNHEY and CDR2 SVGAGI. Germline trimming cut 2 bases from V and 3 bases from J; bases unmatched to any gene: 5. Here the CDR3 reads CASSYTGRVDTGELFF. Here the CDR3 DNA reads TGTGCCAGCAGTTACACCGGGAGGGTGGACACCGGGGAGCTGTTTTTT.

The sample holds one count of this clone. The gene calls are TRBV20-1 and TRBJ1-1; 7 positions agree with TRBD1. The CDR3 totals 13 residues. Trimming removed 3 bases from V and 2 bases from J; junction bases left unmatched: 3. CDR1 is DFQATT, CDR2 SNEGSKA, per germline (reference sequence). CDR3 region: CSASRGPNTEAFF. In DNA, the CDR3 is TGCAGTGCTAGTAGGGGGCCCAACACTGAAGCTTTCTTT.

The chain has TRBV5-1 and TRBJ2-7, with TRBD1 matching over 7 bases. Unmatched junction bases numbered 10, after V lost 7 bases and J lost 3 bases. Germline-derived CDR1 and CDR2 are SGHRS and YFSETQ. CDR3 size: 14 residues. This CDR3 is CASGPTGQNYEQYF. The CDR3 DNA reads TGCGCCAGCGGACCCACGGGACAGAACTACGAGCAGTACTTC.

The rearrangement uses TRBV5-1 and TRBJ1-5; maybe TRBD1 (6 bases). Deletions cut 4 bases from V and 0 bases from J, with 11 bases between. The CDR3 contains 15 residues. CDR1 and CDR2 from the germline V gene are SGHRS and YFSETQ. CDR3 bases: TGCGCCAGCAGCATTACAGGGCATAGCAATCAGCCCCAGCATTTT. It specifies CASSITGHSNQPQHF. Full variable domain (outside the CDR3, taken from reference TRBV5-1 and TRBJ1-5): KAGVTQTPRYLIKTRGQQVTLSCSPISGHRSVSWYQQTPGQGLQFLFEYFSETQRNKGNFPGRFSGRQFSNSRSEMNVSTLELGDSALYLCASSITGHSNQPQHFGDGTRLSIL.